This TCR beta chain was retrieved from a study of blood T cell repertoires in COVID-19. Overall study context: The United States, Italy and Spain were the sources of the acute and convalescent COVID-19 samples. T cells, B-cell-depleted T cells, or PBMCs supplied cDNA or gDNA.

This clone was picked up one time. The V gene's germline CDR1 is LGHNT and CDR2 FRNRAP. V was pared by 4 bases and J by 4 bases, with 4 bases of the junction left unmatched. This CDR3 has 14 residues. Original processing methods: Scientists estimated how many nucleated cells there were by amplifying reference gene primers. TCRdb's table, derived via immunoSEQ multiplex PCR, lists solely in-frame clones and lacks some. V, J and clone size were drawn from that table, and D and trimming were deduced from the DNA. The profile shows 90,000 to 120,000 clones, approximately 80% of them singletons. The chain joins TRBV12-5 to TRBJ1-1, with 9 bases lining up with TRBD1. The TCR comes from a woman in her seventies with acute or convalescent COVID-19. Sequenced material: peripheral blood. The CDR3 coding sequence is TGTGCTAGTGGTTCGGACAGGGGAGGCACTGAAGCTTTCTTT. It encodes CASGSDRGGTEAFF.